This TCR beta chain was sequenced in a study of early T cells in non-severe SARS-CoV-2 infection. About the study: Whole-blood bulk RNA, unsorted, was sequenced, and chains were unpaired.

CDR1 MDHEN and CDR2 SYDVKM come from the germline V gene. Trimming removed 7 bases at V and 14 bases at J, with 27 bases between. The CDR3 sequence is 16 residues long. To note about this clonotype: As yet, its antigen is unknown.

Study-wide results and caveats: Matching with VDJdb favored anti-spike CD8 responses (missing private and CD4 specificities).

Individual cDNA molecules were tagged with unique molecular identifiers. TCRdb re-called the 5' RACE reads through MiXCR, storing one row per CDR3 protein. The sample holds 25,000 to 35,000 distinct CDR3 sequences, 5.7% seen once. The J gene is TRBJ1-6, the V gene TRBV28; D is possibly TRBD1 (6 bases). The sequenced material came from whole blood. The receptor comes from an adult who was a healthcare worker with PCR-confirmed SARS-CoV-2 infection or an uninfected control (not recorded which). The CDR3 here is CASMRVRQGTAEALHF. The CDR3 region has the DNA TGTGCCAGCATGCGCGTAAGGCAGGGGACGGCTGAGGCCCTCCACTTT.